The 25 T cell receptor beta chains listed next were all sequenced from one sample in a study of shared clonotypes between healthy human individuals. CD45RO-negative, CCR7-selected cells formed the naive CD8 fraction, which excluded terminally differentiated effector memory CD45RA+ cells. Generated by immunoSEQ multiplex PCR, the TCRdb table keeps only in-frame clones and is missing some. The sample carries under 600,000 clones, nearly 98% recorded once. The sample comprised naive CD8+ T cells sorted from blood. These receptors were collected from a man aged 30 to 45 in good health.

DNA for the CDR3: TGTGCCAGCAGCGGACGGGGGAAATTGGCCCAGTACTTC. Protein sequence: CASSGRGKLAQYF. The chain has TRBV7-6 and TRBJ2-5, with D tentatively TRBD2 (6 bases). The CDR3 loop spans 13 amino acids. Germline lookup yields CDR1 SGHVS and CDR2 FNYEAQ. The V end was cut by 5 bases, the J end by 9 bases, with 16 bases between.

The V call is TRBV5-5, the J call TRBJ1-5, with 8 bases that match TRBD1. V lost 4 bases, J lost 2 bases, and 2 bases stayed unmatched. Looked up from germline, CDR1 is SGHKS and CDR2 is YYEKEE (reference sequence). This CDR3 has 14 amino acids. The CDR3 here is CASSRGQGNQPQHF. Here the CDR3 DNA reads TGTGCCAGCAGCCGGGGACAGGGCAATCAGCCCCAGCATTTT.

The CDR3 protein is CATSRGRIGQPQHF. In DNA form, the CDR3 reads TGTGCCACCAGCAGAGGCCGGATAGGTCAGCCCCAGCATTTT. V and J are TRBV15 and TRBJ1-5, with D uncertain. Germline V gene data show CDR1 as LNHNV and CDR2 as YYDKDF (reference sequence). V was shortened by 1 base and J by 6 bases, with 10 bases between the two germline ends. This CDR3 is 14 amino acids long.

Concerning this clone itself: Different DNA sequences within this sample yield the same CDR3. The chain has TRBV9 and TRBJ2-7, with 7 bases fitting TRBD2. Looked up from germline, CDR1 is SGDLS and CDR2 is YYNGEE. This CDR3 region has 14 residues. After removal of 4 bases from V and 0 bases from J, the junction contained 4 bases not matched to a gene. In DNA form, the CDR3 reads TGTGCCAGCAGCCCGGGAGGTAGCTCCTACGAGCAGTACTTC. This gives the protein CASSPGGSSYEQYF.

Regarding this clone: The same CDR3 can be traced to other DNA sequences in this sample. The CDR3, as DNA: TGTGCCAGCAGCGTCGGACTAGCGGGCACAGATACGCAGTATTTT. Protein sequence: CASSVGLAGTDTQYF. The rearrangement uses TRBV9 and TRBJ2-3, with TRBD2 matching over 10 bases. The CDR3 is 15 residues long. Losses at the gene ends were 2 bases for V and 1 base for J; bases not matched to a gene: 1. Germline CDR1 and CDR2: SGDLS and YYNGEE. Full variable domain (outside the CDR3, taken from reference TRBV9 and TRBJ2-3): DSGVTQTPKHLITATGQRVTLRCSPRSGDLSVYWYQQSLDQGLQFLIQYYNGEERAKGNILERFSAQQFPDLHSELNLSSLELGDSALYFCASSVGLAGTDTQYFGPGTRLTVL.

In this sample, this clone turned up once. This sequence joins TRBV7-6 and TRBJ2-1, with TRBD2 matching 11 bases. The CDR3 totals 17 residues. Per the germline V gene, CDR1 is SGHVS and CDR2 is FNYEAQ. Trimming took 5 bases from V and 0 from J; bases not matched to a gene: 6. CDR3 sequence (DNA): TGTGCCAGCAGCCTTGGGACTAGCGGCTTCTCCTACAATGAGCAGTTCTTC. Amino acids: CASSLGTSGFSYNEQFF. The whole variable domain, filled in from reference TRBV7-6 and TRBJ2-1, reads GAGVSQSPRYKVTKRGQDVALRCDPISGHVSLYWYRQALGQGPEFLTYFNYEAQQDKSGLPNDRFSAERPEGSISTLTIQRTEQRDSAMYRCASSLGTSGFSYNEQFFGPGTRLTVL.

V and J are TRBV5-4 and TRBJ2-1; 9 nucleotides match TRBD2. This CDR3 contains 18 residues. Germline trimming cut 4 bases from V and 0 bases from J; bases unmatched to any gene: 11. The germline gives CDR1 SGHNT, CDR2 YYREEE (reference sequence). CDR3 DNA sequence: TGTGCCAGCAGCCCACTAGCTAGCGGGGAAAGCTCCTACAATGAGCAGTTCTTC. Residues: CASSPLASGESSYNEQFF.

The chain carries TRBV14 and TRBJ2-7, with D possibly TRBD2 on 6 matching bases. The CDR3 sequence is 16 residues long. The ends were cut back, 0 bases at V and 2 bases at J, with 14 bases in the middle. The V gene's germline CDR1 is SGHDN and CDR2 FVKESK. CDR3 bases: TGTGCCAGCAGCCAAGATCCAAGCGGGCCTACCTACGAGCAGTACTTC. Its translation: CASSQDPSGPTYEQYF.

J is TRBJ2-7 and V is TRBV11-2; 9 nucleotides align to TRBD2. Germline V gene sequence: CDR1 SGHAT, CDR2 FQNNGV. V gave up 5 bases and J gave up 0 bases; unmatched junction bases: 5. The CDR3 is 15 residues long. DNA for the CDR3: TGTGCCAGCAGCATGACTAGCGGAGGCTCCTACGAGCAGTACTTC. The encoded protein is CASSMTSGGSYEQYF.

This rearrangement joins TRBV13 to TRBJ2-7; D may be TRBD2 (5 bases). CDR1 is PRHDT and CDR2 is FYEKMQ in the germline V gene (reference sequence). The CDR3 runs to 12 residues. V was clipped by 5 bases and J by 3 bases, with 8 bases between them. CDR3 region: CASSTRGYEQYF. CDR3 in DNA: TGTGCCAGCAGCACCCGGGGCTACGAGCAGTACTTC.

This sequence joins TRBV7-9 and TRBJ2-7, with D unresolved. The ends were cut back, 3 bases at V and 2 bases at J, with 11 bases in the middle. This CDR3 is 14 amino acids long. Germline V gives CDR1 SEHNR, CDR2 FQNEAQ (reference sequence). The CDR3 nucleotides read TGTGCCAGCAGCTTTACAGAAAATACCTACGAGCAGTACTTC. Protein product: CASSFTENTYEQYF.

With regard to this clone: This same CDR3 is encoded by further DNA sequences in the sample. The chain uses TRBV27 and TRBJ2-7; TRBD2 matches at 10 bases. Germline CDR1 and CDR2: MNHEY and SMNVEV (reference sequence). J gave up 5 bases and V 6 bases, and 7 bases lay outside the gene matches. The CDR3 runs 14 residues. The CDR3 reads CASSPGTSVNEQYF. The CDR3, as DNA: TGTGCCAGCAGCCCCGGGACTAGCGTCAACGAGCAGTACTTC.

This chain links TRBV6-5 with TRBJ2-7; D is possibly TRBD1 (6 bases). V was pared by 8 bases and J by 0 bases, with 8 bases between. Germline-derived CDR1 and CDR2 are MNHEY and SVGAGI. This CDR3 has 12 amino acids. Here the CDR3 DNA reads TGTGCCAGCCGGGACATCTCCTACGAGCAGTACTTC. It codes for CASRDISYEQYF.

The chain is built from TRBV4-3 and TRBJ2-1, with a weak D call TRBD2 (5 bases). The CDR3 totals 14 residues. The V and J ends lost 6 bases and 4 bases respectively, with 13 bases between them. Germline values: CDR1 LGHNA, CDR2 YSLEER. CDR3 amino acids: CASSHEGNYNEQFF. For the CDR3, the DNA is TGCGCCAGCAGTCACGAGGGCAATTACAATGAGCAGTTCTTC.

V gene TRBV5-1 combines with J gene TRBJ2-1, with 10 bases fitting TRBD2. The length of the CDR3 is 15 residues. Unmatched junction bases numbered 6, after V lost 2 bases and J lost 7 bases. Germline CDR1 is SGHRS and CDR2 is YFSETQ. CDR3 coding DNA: TGCGCCAGCAGCTTCGGGGTAGCGGGGGGAAATGAGCAGTTCTTC. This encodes CASSFGVAGGNEQFF.

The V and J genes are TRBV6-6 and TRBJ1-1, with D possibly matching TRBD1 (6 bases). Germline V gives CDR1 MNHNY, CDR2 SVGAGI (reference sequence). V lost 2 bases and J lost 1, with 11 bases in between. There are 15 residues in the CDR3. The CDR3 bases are TGTGCCAGCAGTTACCCCCAGGACAGGAACACTGAAGCTTTCTTT. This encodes CASSYPQDRNTEAFF.

DNA of the CDR3: TGTGCCAGCAGTTCCGGGACAGGGGCTGAGCAGCCCCAGCATTTT. This sequence encodes CASSSGTGAEQPQHF. The chain employs TRBV27 and TRBJ1-5, with 10 bases that match TRBD1. With 4 bases clipped from V and 7 bases from J, the junction kept 7 bases outside the gene matches. The CDR3 loop spans 15 amino acids. Germline V gene data show CDR1 as MNHEY and CDR2 as SMNVEV (reference sequence).

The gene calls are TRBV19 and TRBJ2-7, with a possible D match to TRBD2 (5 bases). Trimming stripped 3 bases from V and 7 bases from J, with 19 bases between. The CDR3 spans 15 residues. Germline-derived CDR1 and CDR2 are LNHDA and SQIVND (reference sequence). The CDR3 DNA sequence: TGTGCCAGTAGTATTCCGGGCCGGAGTTGGAGGGAGCAGTACTTC. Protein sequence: CASSIPGRSWREQYF.

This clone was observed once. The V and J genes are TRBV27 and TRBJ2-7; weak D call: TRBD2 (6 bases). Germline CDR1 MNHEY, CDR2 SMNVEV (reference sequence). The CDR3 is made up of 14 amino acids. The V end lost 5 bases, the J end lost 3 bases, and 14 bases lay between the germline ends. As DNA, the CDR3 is TGTGCCAGCAGTCGGGGAAAAGCGGGCTACGAGCAGTACTTC. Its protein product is CASSRGKAGYEQYF.

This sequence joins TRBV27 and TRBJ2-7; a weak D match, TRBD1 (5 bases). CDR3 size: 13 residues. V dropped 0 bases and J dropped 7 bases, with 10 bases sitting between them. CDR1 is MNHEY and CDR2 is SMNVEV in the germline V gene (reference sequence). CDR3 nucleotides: TGTGCCAGCAGTTTATCGGCAGGGTTGGAGCAGTACTTC. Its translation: CASSLSAGLEQYF.

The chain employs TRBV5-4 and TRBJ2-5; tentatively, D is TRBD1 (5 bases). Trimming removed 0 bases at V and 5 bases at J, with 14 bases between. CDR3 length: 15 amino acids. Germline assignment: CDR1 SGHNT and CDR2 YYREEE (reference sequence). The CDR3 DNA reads TGTGCCAGCAGCTTGGAAGGCCAGGGCTTCGAGACCCAGTACTTC. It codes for CASSLEGQGFETQYF. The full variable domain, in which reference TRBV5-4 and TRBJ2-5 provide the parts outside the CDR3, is ETGVTQSPTHLIKTRGQQVTLRCSSQSGHNTVSWYQQALGQGPQFIFQYYREEENGRGNFPPRFSGLQFPNYSSELNVNALELDDSALYLCASSLEGQGFETQYFGPGTRLLVL.

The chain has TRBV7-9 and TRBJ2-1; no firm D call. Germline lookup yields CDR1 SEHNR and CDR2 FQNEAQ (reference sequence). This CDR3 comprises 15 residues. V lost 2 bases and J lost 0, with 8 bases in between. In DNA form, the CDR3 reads TGTGCCAGCAGCTTAAGCCCCGACTCCTACAATGAGCAGTTCTTC. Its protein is CASSLSPDSYNEQFF.

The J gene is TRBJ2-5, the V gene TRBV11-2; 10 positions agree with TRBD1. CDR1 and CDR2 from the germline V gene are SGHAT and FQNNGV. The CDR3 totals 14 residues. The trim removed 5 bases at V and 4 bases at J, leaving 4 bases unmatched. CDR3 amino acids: CASSPRQGAETQYF. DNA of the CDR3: TGTGCCAGCAGCCCAAGACAGGGGGCAGAGACCCAGTACTTC.

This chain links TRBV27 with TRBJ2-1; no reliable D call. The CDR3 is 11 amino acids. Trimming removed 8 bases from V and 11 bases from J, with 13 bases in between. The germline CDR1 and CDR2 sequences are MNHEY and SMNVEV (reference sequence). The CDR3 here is CASGSLMKQFF. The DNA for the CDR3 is TGTGCCAGCGGTTCACTAATGAAGCAGTTCTTC.

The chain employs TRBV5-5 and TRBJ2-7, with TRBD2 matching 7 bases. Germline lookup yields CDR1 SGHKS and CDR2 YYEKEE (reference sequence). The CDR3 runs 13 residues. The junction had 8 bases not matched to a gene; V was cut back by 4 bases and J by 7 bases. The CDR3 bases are TGTGCCAGCAGCCCTTGGGAGGGGTGGGAGCAGTACTTC. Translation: CASSPWEGWEQYF.